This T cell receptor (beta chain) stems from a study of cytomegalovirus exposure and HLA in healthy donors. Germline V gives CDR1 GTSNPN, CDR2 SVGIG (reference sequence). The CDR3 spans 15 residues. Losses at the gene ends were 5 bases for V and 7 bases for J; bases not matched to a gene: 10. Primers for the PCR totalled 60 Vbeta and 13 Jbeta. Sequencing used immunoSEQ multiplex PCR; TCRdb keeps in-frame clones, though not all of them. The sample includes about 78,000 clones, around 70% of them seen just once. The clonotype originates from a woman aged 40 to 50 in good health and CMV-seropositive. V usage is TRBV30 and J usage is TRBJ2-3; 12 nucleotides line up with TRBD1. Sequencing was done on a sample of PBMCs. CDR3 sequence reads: CAWHSGTGGLHTQYF. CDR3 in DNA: TGTGCCTGGCATTCCGGGACAGGGGGCTTGCATACGCAGTATTTT.